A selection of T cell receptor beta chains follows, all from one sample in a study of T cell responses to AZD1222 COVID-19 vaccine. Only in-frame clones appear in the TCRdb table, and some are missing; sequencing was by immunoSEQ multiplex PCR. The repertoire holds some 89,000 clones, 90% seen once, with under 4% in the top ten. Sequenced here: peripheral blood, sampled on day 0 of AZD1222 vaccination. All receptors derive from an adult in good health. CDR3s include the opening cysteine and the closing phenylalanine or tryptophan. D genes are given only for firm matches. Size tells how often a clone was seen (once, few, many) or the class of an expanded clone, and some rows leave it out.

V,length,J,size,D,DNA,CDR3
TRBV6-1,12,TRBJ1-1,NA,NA,TGCGCCATAACCCAAGTGGACACTGAAGCTTTCTTT,CAITQVDTEAFF
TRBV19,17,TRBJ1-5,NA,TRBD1,TGTGCCAGTACCCCCGGGACAGGGGGAGGTGGCAATCAGCCCCAGCATTTT,CASTPGTGGGGNQPQHF
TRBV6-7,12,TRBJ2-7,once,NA,TGTGCCAGCACTGAGAGTAGGGACGAGCAGTACTTC,CASTESRDEQYF
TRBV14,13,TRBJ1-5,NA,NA,TGTGCCAGCAGCCCTGGTAGCAATCAGCCCCAGCATTTT,CASSPGSNQPQHF
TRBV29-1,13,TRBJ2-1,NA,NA,TGCAGCGTCGACTCAGGCTCCTACAATGAGCAGTTCTTC,CSVDSGSYNEQFF
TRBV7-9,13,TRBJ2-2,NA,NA,TGTGCCAGCAGCTTTGCAGCGACCGGGGAGCTGTTTTTT,CASSFAATGELFF
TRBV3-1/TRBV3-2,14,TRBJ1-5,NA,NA,TGTGCCAGCAGCCAAGGCAGGGCCAATCAGCCCCAGCATTTT,CASSQGRANQPQHF
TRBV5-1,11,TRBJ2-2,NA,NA,TGCGCCAGCAGCTCCACCGGGGAGCTGTTTTTT,CASSSTGELFF
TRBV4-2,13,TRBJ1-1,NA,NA,TGTGCCAGCAGCCAAGAACAGCTTCTGGAAGCTTTCTTT,CASSQEQLLEAFF
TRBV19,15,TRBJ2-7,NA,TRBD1,TGTGCCAGTAGTATTATCCCCGGACAGGCCTACGAGCAGTACTTC,CASSIIPGQAYEQYF